Described below is a single TCR beta chain sequence and its context. The antigen is undetermined. This sample is part of a study of cytomegalovirus exposure and HLA in healthy donors. About the research overall: About 85 million unique TCR sequences came from HLA-typed donors in an early release. Notes on the study in general: Later on, an analysis found that several of the most significant clusters appeared to be linked to common viral pathogens, which included parvovirus B19. TCR beta V segments were, for the most part, productive about 87% or about 30% of the time in an earlier analysis.

Germline CDR1 and CDR2: MNHEY and SVGAGI. V dropped 6 bases and J dropped 6 bases, with 15 bases sitting between them. The CDR3 extends over 14 amino acids. The PCR employed 60 Vbeta primers together with 13 Jbeta primers. Method: immunoSEQ multiplex PCR; TCRdb's copy keeps in-frame clones and lacks some. The data hold about 88,000 clones, with 69% observed a single time. This TCR came from a man aged 45-65 years in good health and CMV-seronegative. The specimen was PBMCs. The chain employs TRBV6-5 and TRBJ1-5, with a possible D match to TRBD1 (6 bases). The CDR3 sequence: CASSSGVRGQPQHF. The CDR3 DNA follows: TGTGCCAGCAGCTCAGGGGTACGAGGTCAGCCCCAGCATTTT.